This entry describes one T cell receptor (beta chain). Its antigen is unknown. The authors reverse transcribed all of the isolated RNA, so sequencing captured expressed TCRB transcripts. Repertoires were generated with immunoSEQ multiplex PCR, while TCRdb's copy carries only in-frame clones and drops some. Of under 250,000 clones in the sample, around a quarter were seen once. The sample comes from a study of beta chain features in type 1 diabetes. The study, taken as a whole, reports: Compared with healthy donors, patients appeared to share more similar naive, central memory and regulatory TCRB repertoires.

Sequenced sample: central memory CD4+ T cells from blood. The TCR comes from a man aged 25-45 years in good health.

The CDR3 sequence: CASSPLGEGHEQYF. The CDR3, as DNA: TGCGCCAGCAGCCCCCTGGGGGAAGGCCACGAGCAGTACTTC. The chain joins TRBV5-1 to TRBJ2-7; D is tentatively TRBD1 or TRBD2 (5 bases each). There are 14 residues in the CDR3. V lost 4 bases, J lost 5 bases, and 16 bases lay in between. From germline, CDR1 is SGHRS and CDR2 YFSETQ.